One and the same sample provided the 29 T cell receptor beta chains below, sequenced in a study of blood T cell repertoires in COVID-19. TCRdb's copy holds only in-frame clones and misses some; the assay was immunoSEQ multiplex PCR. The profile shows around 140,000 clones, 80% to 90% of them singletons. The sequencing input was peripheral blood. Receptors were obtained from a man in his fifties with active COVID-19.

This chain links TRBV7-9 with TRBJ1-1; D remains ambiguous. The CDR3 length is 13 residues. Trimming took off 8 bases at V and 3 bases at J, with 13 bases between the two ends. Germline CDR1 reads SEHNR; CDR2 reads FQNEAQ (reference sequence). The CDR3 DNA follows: TGTGCCAGCCCCGTGCTCCAGGACACTGAAGCTTTCTTT. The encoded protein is CASPVLQDTEAFF.

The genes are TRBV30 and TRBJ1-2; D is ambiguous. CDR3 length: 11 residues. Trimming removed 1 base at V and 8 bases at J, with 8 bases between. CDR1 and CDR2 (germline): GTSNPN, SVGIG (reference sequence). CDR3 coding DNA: TGTGCCTGGAGTGAGCGGTACGGCTACACCTTC. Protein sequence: CAWSERYGYTF.

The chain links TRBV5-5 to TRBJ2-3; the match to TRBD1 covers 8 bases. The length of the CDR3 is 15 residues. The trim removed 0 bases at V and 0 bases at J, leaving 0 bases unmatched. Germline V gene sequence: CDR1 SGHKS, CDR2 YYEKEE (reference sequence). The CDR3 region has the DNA TGTGCCAGCAGCTTGGGGGACAGGAGCACAGATACGCAGTATTTT. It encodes CASSLGDRSTDTQYF.

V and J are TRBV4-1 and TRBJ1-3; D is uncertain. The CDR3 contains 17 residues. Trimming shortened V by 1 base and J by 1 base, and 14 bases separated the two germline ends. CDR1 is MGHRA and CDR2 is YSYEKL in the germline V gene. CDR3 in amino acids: CASSQGSVLISGNTIYF. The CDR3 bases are TGCGCCAGCAGCCAAGGTTCAGTGTTAATTTCTGGAAACACCATATATTTT.

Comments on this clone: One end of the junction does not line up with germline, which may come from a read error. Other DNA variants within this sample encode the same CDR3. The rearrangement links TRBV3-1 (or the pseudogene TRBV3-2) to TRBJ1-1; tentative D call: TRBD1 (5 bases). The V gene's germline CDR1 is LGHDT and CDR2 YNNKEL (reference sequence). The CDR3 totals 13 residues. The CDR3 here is CASSRGSNTEAFF. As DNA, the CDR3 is TGTGCTAGCAGCCGGGGCTCGAACACTGAAGCTTTCTTT.

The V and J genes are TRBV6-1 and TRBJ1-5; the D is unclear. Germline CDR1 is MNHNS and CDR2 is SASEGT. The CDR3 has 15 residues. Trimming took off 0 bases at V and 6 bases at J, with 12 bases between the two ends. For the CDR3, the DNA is TGTGCCAGCAGTGAAGCTCGACCGGGAGGTCAGCCCCAGCATTTT. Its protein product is CASSEARPGGQPQHF.

CDR3: CASARDRFSYEQYF. The CDR3, as DNA: TGTGCCAGCGCAAGGGACAGATTCTCCTACGAGCAGTACTTC. This chain connects TRBV5-4 to TRBJ2-7, with 7 bases identical to TRBD1. Germline V CDR1 and CDR2: SGHNT, YYREEE (reference sequence). The CDR3 runs to 14 residues. The J segment lost 0 bases and the V segment lost 7 bases, leaving 7 bases of the junction unmatched.

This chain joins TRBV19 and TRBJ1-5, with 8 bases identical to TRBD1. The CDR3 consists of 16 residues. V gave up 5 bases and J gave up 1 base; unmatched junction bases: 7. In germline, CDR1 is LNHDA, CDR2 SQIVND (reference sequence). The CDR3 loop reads CASSPIDRGSNQPQHF. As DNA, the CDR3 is TGTGCCAGTAGTCCGATCGACAGGGGAAGCAATCAGCCCCAGCATTTT.

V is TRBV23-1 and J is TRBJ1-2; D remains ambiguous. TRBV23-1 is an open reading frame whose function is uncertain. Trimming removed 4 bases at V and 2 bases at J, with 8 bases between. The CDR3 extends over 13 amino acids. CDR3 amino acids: CASSRTGNYGYTF. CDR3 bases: TGCGCCAGCAGTCGGACGGGGAACTATGGCTACACCTTC.

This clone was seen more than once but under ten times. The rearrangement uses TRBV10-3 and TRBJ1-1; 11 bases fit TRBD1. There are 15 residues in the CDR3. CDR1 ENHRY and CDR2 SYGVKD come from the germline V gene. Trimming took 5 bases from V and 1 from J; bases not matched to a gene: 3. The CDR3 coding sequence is TGTGCCATCAGTCCCGGGACAGGGGGGAACACTGAAGCTTTCTTT. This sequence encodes CAISPGTGGNTEAFF.

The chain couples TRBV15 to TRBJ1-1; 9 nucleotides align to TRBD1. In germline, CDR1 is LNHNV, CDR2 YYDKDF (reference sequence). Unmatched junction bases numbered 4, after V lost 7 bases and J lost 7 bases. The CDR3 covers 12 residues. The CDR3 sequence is CATTTGGIEAFF. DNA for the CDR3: TGTGCCACCACCACAGGGGGCATTGAAGCTTTCTTT.

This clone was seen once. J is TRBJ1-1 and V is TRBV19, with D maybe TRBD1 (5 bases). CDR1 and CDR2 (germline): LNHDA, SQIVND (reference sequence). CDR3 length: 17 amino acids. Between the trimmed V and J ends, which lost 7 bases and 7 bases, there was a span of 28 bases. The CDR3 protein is CASTYGVGATRRGEAFF. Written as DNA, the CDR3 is TGTGCCAGTACCTATGGTGTGGGCGCAACCCGGAGGGGTGAAGCTTTCTTT.

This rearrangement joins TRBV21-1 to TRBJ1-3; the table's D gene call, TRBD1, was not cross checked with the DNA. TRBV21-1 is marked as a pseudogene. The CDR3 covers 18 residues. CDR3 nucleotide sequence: TGTGCCAGCGGGGCTAGGGCCTCTCCATATGGCTCTGGAAACACCATATATTTT. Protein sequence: CASGARASPYGSGNTIYF.

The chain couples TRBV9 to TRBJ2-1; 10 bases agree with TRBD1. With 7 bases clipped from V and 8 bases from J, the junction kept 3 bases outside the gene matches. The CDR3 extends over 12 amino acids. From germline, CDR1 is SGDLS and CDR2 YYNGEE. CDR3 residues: CASGGTGDEQFF. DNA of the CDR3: TGTGCCAGCGGGGGGACAGGGGATGAGCAGTTCTTC.

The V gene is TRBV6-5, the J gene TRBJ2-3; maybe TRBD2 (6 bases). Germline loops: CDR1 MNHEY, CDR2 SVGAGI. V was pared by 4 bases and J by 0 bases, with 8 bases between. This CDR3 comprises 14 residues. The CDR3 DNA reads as TGTGCCAGCAGTTCCAGCGGGAGCACAGATACGCAGTATTTT. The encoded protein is CASSSSGSTDTQYF.

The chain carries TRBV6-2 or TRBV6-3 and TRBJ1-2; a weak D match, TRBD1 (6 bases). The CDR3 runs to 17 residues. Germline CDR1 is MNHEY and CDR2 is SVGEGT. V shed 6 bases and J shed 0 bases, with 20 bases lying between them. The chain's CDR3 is CASSHIVGTTTNYGYTF. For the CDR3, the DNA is TGTGCCAGCAGCCATATCGTCGGGACAACCACTAACTATGGCTACACCTTC.

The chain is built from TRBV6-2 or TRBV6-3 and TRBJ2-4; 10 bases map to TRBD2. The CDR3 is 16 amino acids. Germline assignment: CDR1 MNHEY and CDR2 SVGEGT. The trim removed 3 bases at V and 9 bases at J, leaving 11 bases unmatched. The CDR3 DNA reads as TGTGCCAGCAGTTATCTAGCGGGGGCCCCGCAGGGCATTCAGTACTTC. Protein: CASSYLAGAPQGIQYF.

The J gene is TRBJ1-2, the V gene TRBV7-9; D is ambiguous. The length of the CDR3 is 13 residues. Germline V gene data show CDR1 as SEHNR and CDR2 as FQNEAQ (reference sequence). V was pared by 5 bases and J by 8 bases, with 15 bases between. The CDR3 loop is CASSILGAVGYTF. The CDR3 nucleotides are TGTGCCAGCAGCATCCTGGGAGCCGTGGGCTACACCTTC.

The CDR3 protein is CATTAGGAGSNQPQHF. As DNA, the CDR3 is TGTGCCACCACGGCAGGGGGCGCGGGAAGCAATCAGCCCCAGCATTTT. This sequence joins TRBV19 and TRBJ1-5; 8 nucleotides align to TRBD1. CDR1 and CDR2 (germline): LNHDA, SQIVND (reference sequence). The CDR3 covers 16 residues. The V and J ends lost 10 bases and 1 base, in that order; junction bases with no gene match: 12. Using reference TRBV19 and TRBJ1-5 for the parts outside the CDR3, the full variable domain is DGGITQSPKYLFRKEGQNVTLSCEQNLNHDAMYWYRQDPGQGLRLIYYSQIVNDFQKGDIAEGYSVSREKKESFPLTVTSAQKNPTAFYLCATTAGGAGSNQPQHFGDGTRLSIL.

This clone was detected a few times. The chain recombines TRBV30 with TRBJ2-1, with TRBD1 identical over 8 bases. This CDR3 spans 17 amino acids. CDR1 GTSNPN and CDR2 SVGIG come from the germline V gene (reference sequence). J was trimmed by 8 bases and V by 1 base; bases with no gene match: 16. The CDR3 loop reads CAWSAQIGTGPSDEQFF. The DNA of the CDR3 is TGTGCCTGGAGTGCCCAAATTGGGACAGGCCCGAGCGATGAGCAGTTCTTC. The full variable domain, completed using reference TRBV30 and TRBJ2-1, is SQTIHQWPATLVQPVGSPLSLECTVEGTSNPNLYWYRQAAGRGLQLLFYSVGIGQISSEVPQNLSASRPQDRQFILSSKKLLLSDSGFYLCAWSAQIGTGPSDEQFFGPGTRLTVL.

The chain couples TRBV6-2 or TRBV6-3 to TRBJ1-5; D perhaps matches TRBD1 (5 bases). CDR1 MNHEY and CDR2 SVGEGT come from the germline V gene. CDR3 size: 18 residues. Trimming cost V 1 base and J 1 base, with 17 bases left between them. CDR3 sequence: CASSYLYLVGGSNQPQHF. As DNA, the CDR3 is TGTGCCAGCAGTTACTTGTATTTGGTCGGGGGGAGCAATCAGCCCCAGCATTTT.

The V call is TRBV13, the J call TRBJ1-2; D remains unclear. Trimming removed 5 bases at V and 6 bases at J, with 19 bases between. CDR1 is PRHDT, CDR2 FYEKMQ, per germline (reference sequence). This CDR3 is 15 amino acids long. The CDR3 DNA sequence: TGTGCCAGCAGCCTGTTAGGAAGGGAGGTGGATGGCTACACCTTC. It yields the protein CASSLLGREVDGYTF.

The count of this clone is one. CDR3 residues: CASSVVSVLERSGANVLTF. The CDR3, as DNA: TGTGCCAGCAGCGTAGTCTCGGTCCTCGAACGCTCTGGGGCCAACGTCCTGACTTTC. The chain carries TRBV9 and TRBJ2-6; unclear D gene. The CDR3 is 19 residues long. Trimming pared 0 bases from V and 0 bases from J, leaving 16 bases between. CDR1 is SGDLS, CDR2 YYNGEE, per germline.

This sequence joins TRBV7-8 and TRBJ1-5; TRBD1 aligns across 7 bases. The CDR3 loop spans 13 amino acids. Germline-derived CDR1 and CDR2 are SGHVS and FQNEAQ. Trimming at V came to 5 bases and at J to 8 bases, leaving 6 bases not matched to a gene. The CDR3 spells CASSDTGEKPQHF. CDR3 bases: TGTGCCAGCAGCGATACAGGGGAGAAGCCCCAGCATTTT.

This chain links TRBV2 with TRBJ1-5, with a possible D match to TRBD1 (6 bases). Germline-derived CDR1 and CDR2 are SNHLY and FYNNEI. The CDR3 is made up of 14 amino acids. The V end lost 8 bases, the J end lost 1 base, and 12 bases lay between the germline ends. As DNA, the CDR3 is TGTGCCAGCGGGCAGGGGTCGAGCAATCAGCCCCAGCATTTT. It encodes CASGQGSSNQPQHF.

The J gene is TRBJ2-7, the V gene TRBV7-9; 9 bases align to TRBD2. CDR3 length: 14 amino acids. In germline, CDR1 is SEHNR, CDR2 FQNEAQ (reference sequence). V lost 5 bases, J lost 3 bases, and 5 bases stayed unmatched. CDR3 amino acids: CASSRGGALYEQYF. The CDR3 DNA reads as TGTGCCAGCAGCCGCGGGGGGGCCCTCTACGAGCAGTACTTC.

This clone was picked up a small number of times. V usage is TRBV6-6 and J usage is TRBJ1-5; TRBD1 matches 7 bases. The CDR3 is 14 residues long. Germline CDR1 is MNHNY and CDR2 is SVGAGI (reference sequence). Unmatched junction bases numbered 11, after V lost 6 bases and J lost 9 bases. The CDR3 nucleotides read TGTGCCAGCAGCCGGACAGGCCATAGTGGGCCCCAGCATTTT. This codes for CASSRTGHSGPQHF.

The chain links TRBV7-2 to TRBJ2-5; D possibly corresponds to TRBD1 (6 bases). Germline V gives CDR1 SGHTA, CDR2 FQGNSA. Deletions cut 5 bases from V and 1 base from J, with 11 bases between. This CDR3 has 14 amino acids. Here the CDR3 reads CASSRIQGQETQYF. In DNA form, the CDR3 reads TGTGCCAGCAGCCGCATACAGGGCCAAGAGACCCAGTACTTC.

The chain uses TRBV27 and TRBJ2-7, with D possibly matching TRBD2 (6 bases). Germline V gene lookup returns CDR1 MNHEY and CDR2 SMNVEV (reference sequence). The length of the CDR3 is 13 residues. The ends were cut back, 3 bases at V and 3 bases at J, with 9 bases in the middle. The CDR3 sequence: CASSFGGYYEQYF. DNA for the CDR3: TGTGCCAGCAGTTTCGGGGGATACTACGAGCAGTACTTC.